The T cell receptor beta chain described here comes from a study of blood T cell repertoires in COVID-19. For the study at large: Spain, Italy and the United States supplied samples that represented acute and convalescent COVID-19.

Assay: immunoSEQ multiplex PCR; the TCRdb copy retains only in-frame clones and omits some. The sample has 87,000 or so clones, 90% seen once. V shed 6 bases and J 2 bases; nucleotides not matched to a gene: 3. CDR3 length equals 13 residues. CDR1 ENHRY and CDR2 SYGVKD come from the germline V gene. The rearrangement links TRBV10-3 to TRBJ1-1; TRBD1 agrees at 7 bases. This TCR derives from a man between 18 and 29 years old with COVID-19, enrolled during active disease. The sample was peripheral blood. In DNA form, the CDR3 reads TGTGCCATCAGCGACAGGGTAAACACTGAAGCTTTCTTT. It specifies CAISDRVNTEAFF.